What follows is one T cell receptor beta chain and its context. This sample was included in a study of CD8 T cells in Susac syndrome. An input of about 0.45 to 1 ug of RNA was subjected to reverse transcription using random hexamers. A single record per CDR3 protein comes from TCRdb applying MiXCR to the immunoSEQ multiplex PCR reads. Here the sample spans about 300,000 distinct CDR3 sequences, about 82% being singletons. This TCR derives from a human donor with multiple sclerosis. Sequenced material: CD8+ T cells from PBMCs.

The CDR3 loop is CASSQDPLDNEQFF. The CDR3 coding sequence is TGTGCCAGCAGCCAAGACCCCTTAGACAATGAGCAGTTCTTC. This chain connects TRBV3-1 to TRBJ2-1, with D hard to call. V was shortened by 0 bases and J by 5 bases, with 8 bases between the two germline ends. Germline V lookup: CDR1 LGHDT, CDR2 YNNKEL (reference sequence). The CDR3 contains 14 residues.